The rows below give T cell receptor beta chains drawn from one sample of a study of blood T cell repertoires in COVID-19. Measured with immunoSEQ multiplex PCR; TCRdb has only the in-frame clones, and not every one. The sample records roughly 100,000 clones, more than 80% being singletons. Sequencing was done on a sample of peripheral blood. These receptors all come from a man in his 60s with acute or convalescent COVID-19. The CDR3 runs from the conserved cysteine through the conserved F or W. The D gene is left open where the match is weak. Part of the rows lack a size; the others show once, few, many or a class for expanded clones.

J	V	D	size	CDR3	DNA
TRBJ1-4	TRBV18	TRBD1	NA	CASKPGQGNEKLFF	TGTGCCAGCAAACCGGGACAGGGGAATGAAAAACTGTTTTTT
TRBJ2-1	TRBV4-2	TRBD2	NA	CASSIAGEGENEQFF	TGTGCCAGCAGTATAGCGGGAGAGGGCGAAAATGAGCAGTTCTTC
TRBJ2-7	TRBV5-1	TRBD1	NA	CASSLWTGFFLGYEQYF	TGCGCCAGCAGCTTGTGGACAGGGTTCTTTTTAGGCTACGAGCAGTACTTC
TRBJ1-1	TRBV5-8	NA	NA	CASSRDQGPATEAFF	TGTGCCAGCAGCCGAGATCAGGGGCCTGCCACTGAAGCTTTCTTT
TRBJ2-1	TRBV5-1	TRBD1	NA	CASSFTAGTAYNEQFF	TGCGCCAGCAGCTTCACAGCCGGGACAGCCTACAATGAGCAGTTCTTC
TRBJ1-1	TRBV5-1	NA	NA	CASSLARNTEAFF	TGCGCCAGCAGCTTGGCTCGGAACACTGAAGCTTTCTTT
TRBJ2-3	TRBV19	TRBD2	NA	CASSVGTSGTDTQYF	TGTGCCAGTAGTGTCGGGACTAGCGGCACAGATACGCAGTATTTT
TRBJ2-1	TRBV4-2	TRBD2	NA	CASSQETSGREKNEQFF	TGTGCCAGCAGCCAAGAAACTAGCGGGAGAGAAAAAAATGAGCAGTTCTTC
TRBJ1-5	TRBV6-6	TRBD1	few	CASRDGTGLGNQPQHF	TGTGCCAGCAGGGACGGGACAGGCCTTGGCAATCAGCCCCAGCATTTT
TRBJ1-4	TRBV6-1	NA	NA	CASSVERALRREKLFF	TGTGCCAGCAGTGTGGAGAGGGCCCTTCGTCGAGAAAAACTGTTTTTT
TRBJ2-3	TRBV18	NA	NA	CASSPPAGSDTQYF	TGTGCCAGCTCACCACCGGCAGGGTCAGATACGCAGTATTTT
TRBJ2-3	TRBV4-1	TRBD2	NA	CASSRRAGVVSDTQYF	TGCGCCAGCAGCCGCAGAGCGGGAGTCGTCTCAGATACGCAGTATTTT
TRBJ1-1	TRBV5-1	TRBD1	NA	CASSSQLMGTGEAFF	TGCGCCAGCAGCTCACAGCTGATGGGGACAGGGGAAGCTTTCTTT
TRBJ2-1	TRBV24-1	TRBD2	once	CATSVSGKSGRGHEQFF	TGTGCCACCAGTGTGAGTGGTAAGAGCGGGAGAGGTCATGAGCAGTTCTTC
TRBJ1-6	TRBV5-6	NA	NA	CASSILRSPLHF	TGTGCCAGCAGTATACTCCGCTCACCCCTCCACTTT
TRBJ1-5	TRBV28	NA	NA	CASSLGAEHQPQHF	TGTGCCAGCAGTTTAGGGGCAGAGCATCAGCCCCAGCATTTT
TRBJ2-1	TRBV6-5	NA	NA	CASSPRGREQFF	TGTGCCAGCAGTCCCAGAGGAAGGGAGCAGTTCTTC
TRBJ1-5	TRBV7-2	TRBD1	NA	CASSPGQGRGQPQHF	TGTGCCAGCAGTCCGGGACAGGGGCGTGGACAGCCCCAGCATTTT
TRBJ1-3	TRBV7-9	NA	NA	CAINWGAGNTIYF	TGTGCCATCAACTGGGGGGCTGGAAACACCATATATTTT
TRBJ1-2	TRBV18	TRBD1	once	CASSPLIRDSTNYGYTF	TGTGCCAGCTCACCACTAATCCGGGACAGCACTAACTATGGCTACACCTTC
TRBJ1-1	TRBV30	NA	NA	CAWSDGNTEAFF	TGTGCCTGGAGTGACGGGAACACTGAAGCTTTCTTT
TRBJ1-5	TRBV6-5	NA	NA	CASSYTETQPQHF	TGTGCCAGCAGTTACACAGAGACCCAGCCCCAGCATTTT
TRBJ1-1	TRBV5-6	NA	NA	CASGYITTANTEAFF	TGTGCCAGCGGTTACATCACGACAGCTAACACTGAAGCTTTCTTT
TRBJ2-2	TRBV25-1	TRBD1	NA	CASSFRDRNTGELFF	TGTGCCAGCAGTTTCCGGGACAGGAACACCGGGGAGCTGTTTTTT
TRBJ1-3	TRBV2	NA	few	CASTPDGSSGNTIYF	TGTGCCAGCACGCCTGACGGGAGCTCTGGAAACACCATATATTTT
TRBJ2-5	TRBV5-1	NA	NA	CASSLPGSETQYF	TGCGCCAGCAGCTTGCCCGGTTCTGAGACCCAGTACTTC
TRBJ2-7	TRBV29-1	TRBD1	few	CSVGYGTAEQYF	TGCAGCGTTGGTTACGGGACAGCCGAGCAGTACTTC
TRBJ2-7	TRBV29-1	NA	NA	CSAAGNSYEQYF	TGCAGCGCTGCGGGCAACTCCTACGAGCAGTACTTC
TRBJ1-2	TRBV7-2	NA	NA	CASSLGPGLRGYGYTF	TGTGCCAGCAGCTTAGGCCCGGGACTCCGGGGCTATGGCTACACCTTC